These T cell receptor beta chains were read from a single sample in a study of vaccination and CD4 T cells after COVID-19. TCRdb fed the PCR reads into MiXCR, producing one record per CDR3 protein. The sample carries 9,500 to 14,000 distinct CDR3 sequences, under 30% recorded once. For these receptors, no antigen is known. Sequenced sample: cultured CD4+ T cells from blood. The receptor set was obtained from a human donor with COVID-19. Each CDR3 is given with its conserved first and last residue. Fields, in order: V gene, J gene, CDR3 protein.

v_gene: TRBV7-2; j_gene: TRBJ1-3; CDR3aa: CASSRDKLSGNTIYF
v_gene: TRBV12-3/TRBV12-4; j_gene: TRBJ2-7; CDR3aa: CASSLEGAAYEQYF
v_gene: TRBV19; j_gene: TRBJ2-5; CDR3aa: CASKVGGVEETQYF
v_gene: TRBV19; j_gene: TRBJ1-5; CDR3aa: CASSSNLGTGGWNNQPQHF
v_gene: TRBV19; j_gene: TRBJ2-1; CDR3aa: CASLPWGGAYNEQFF
v_gene: TRBV2; j_gene: TRBJ2-2; CDR3aa: CASSGVAGHTGELFF
v_gene: TRBV7-3; j_gene: TRBJ2-1; CDR3aa: CASSPEISGGHTSYNEQFF
v_gene: TRBV20-1; j_gene: TRBJ2-3; CDR3aa: CSALTSGGYTDTQYF
v_gene: TRBV19; j_gene: TRBJ1-5; CDR3aa: CASSATGTGGIDQPQHF
v_gene: TRBV20-1; j_gene: TRBJ2-7; CDR3aa: CSATGTNTYEQYF
v_gene: TRBV25-1; j_gene: TRBJ1-4; CDR3aa: CASRDDWGSGSGNEKLFF
v_gene: TRBV7-2; j_gene: TRBJ2-3; CDR3aa: CASSDVVTQYF
v_gene: TRBV11-2; j_gene: TRBJ2-6; CDR3aa: CASSPGQENSGANVLTF
v_gene: TRBV5-1; j_gene: TRBJ2-2; CDR3aa: CASSLATGNTGELFF
v_gene: TRBV6-2/TRBV6-3; j_gene: TRBJ1-2; CDR3aa: CASSDRQGSSGGYTF
v_gene: TRBV5-3; j_gene: TRBJ1-5; CDR3aa: CARSCCNQPQHF
v_gene: TRBV6-1; j_gene: TRBJ1-1; CDR3aa: CASSETGGLEAFF
v_gene: TRBV12-3/TRBV12-4; j_gene: TRBJ2-3; CDR3aa: CASSFRGLKDTQYF
v_gene: TRBV7-2; j_gene: TRBJ1-1; CDR3aa: CASSKDSINTEAFF
v_gene: TRBV7-2; j_gene: TRBJ2-4; CDR3aa: CASSLGGSKNIQYF
v_gene: TRBV27; j_gene: TRBJ2-2; CDR3aa: CASSLRGGGFDTGELFF
v_gene: TRBV4-3; j_gene: TRBJ1-2; CDR3aa: CASSQEFHRQGGYTF
v_gene: TRBV7-3; j_gene: TRBJ1-5; CDR3aa: CASSSDRGQPQHF
v_gene: TRBV19; j_gene: TRBJ2-5; CDR3aa: CASSWPGRWETQYF
v_gene: TRBV9; j_gene: TRBJ2-7; CDR3aa: CASSSAPSSYEQYF
v_gene: TRBV20-1; j_gene: TRBJ2-7; CDR3aa: CSARDPRTVYEQYF
v_gene: TRBV7-2; j_gene: TRBJ1-2; CDR3aa: CASSSTGGAGYGYTF
v_gene: TRBV5-4; j_gene: TRBJ2-5; CDR3aa: CASSLTSGGYETQYF
v_gene: TRBV19; j_gene: TRBJ2-7; CDR3aa: CASSTQVWGFSPYEQYF
v_gene: TRBV6-2/TRBV6-3; j_gene: TRBJ2-5; CDR3aa: CASSEGLAGTRETQYF
v_gene: TRBV6-1; j_gene: TRBJ2-7; CDR3aa: CASSELYGAAYEQYF
v_gene: TRBV3-1; j_gene: TRBJ2-3; CDR3aa: CASSQAGSGTDTQYF
v_gene: TRBV7-8; j_gene: TRBJ1-1; CDR3aa: CASSRDREHTEAFF
v_gene: TRBV5-4; j_gene: TRBJ1-2; CDR3aa: CASSFTGGYGYTF
v_gene: TRBV9; j_gene: TRBJ1-2; CDR3aa: CASSDRQGPYGYTF
v_gene: TRBV11-2; j_gene: TRBJ2-5; CDR3aa: CASSLAERGDAQETQYF
v_gene: TRBV6-1; j_gene: TRBJ2-1; CDR3aa: CASSQSGGTLREQFF
v_gene: TRBV6-4; j_gene: TRBJ2-5; CDR3aa: CAKRNARGETQYF
v_gene: TRBV20-1; j_gene: TRBJ1-5; CDR3aa: CSARARGPFGNQPQHF
v_gene: TRBV7-2; j_gene: TRBJ2-3; CDR3aa: CASSLDQRGGLSNRDTQYF
v_gene: TRBV27; j_gene: TRBJ1-6; CDR3aa: CASREGANSPLHF
v_gene: TRBV2; j_gene: TRBJ1-1; CDR3aa: CASSEVGMNTEAFF
v_gene: TRBV7-2; j_gene: TRBJ2-5; CDR3aa: CASSLKTGGQGRETQYF
v_gene: TRBV19; j_gene: TRBJ2-3; CDR3aa: CASLEESAQGGITDTQYF
v_gene: TRBV9; j_gene: TRBJ2-3; CDR3aa: CASSVGGAFPDTQYF
v_gene: TRBV24-1; j_gene: TRBJ2-7; CDR3aa: CATSEIRASGGKEPYEQYF
v_gene: TRBV20-1; j_gene: TRBJ2-2; CDR3aa: CSAKQGANGELFF
v_gene: TRBV7-2; j_gene: TRBJ2-1; CDR3aa: CASSLAGGYDEQFF
v_gene: TRBV20-1; j_gene: TRBJ2-7; CDR3aa: CSARADQESSYEQYF
v_gene: TRBV10-2; j_gene: TRBJ2-5; CDR3aa: CASSRTGSQETQYF
v_gene: TRBV7-9; j_gene: TRBJ1-2; CDR3aa: CASSLMGQAYGYTF
v_gene: TRBV9; j_gene: TRBJ2-7; CDR3aa: CASSFRTGTEQYF
v_gene: TRBV20-1; j_gene: TRBJ2-3; CDR3aa: CSARSLRTGISTDTQYF
v_gene: TRBV24-1; j_gene: TRBJ2-1; CDR3aa: CATSDLMENEQFF
v_gene: TRBV20-1; j_gene: TRBJ1-2; CDR3aa: CSARMEGGNYGYTF
v_gene: TRBV5-3; j_gene: TRBJ1-1; CDR3aa: CARSPNPTLLNTEAFF
v_gene: TRBV7-3; j_gene: TRBJ2-3; CDR3aa: CASSRTGGNTDTQYF
v_gene: TRBV20-1; j_gene: TRBJ1-1; CDR3aa: CSARSGQISAFF
v_gene: TRBV9; j_gene: TRBJ1-1; CDR3aa: CASSPAPNGDTEAFF